A single sample gave rise to the 30 T cell receptor beta chains below, sequenced in a study of CD8 T cells in Susac syndrome. Reverse transcription used roughly 0.5 to 1 ug RNA and random hexamers. TCRdb re-called the immunoSEQ multiplex PCR reads with MiXCR, one entry per CDR3 protein. The data show roughly 47,000 distinct CDR3 sequences, almost 95% seen once. The sample consisted of CD8+ T cells from PBMCs. These receptors all stem from a human donor in good health.

The chain employs TRBV7-8 and TRBJ2-1, with D unclear. V was clipped by 5 bases and J by 3 bases, with 14 bases between them. The CDR3 loop spans 15 amino acids. CDR1 and CDR2 from the germline V gene are SGHVS and FQNEAQ. DNA for the CDR3: TGTGCCAGCAGCCCCTCGCCGAGGCGCTACAATGAGCAGTTCTTC. This gives the protein CASSPSPRRYNEQFF.

The V and J genes are TRBV7-9 and TRBJ1-3; 8 bases align to TRBD1. The CDR3 extends over 16 amino acids. J lost 0 bases, V lost 5 bases, and 6 bases had no gene match. CDR1 and CDR2 from the germline V gene are SEHNR and FQNEAQ (reference sequence). In DNA, the CDR3 is TGTGCCAGCAGCGGATACAGGGGGAGCTCTGGAAACACCATATATTTT. It specifies CASSGYRGSSGNTIYF. Full variable domain (outside the CDR3, taken from reference TRBV7-9 and TRBJ1-3): DTGVSQNPRHKITKRGQNVTFRCDPISEHNRLYWYRQTLGQGPEFLTYFQNEAQLEKSRLLSDRFSAERPKGSFSTLEIQRTEQGDSAMYLCASSGYRGSSGNTIYFGEGSWLTVV.

This chain links TRBV10-3 with TRBJ1-2; 7 bases align to TRBD1. The V segment lost 4 bases and the J segment 8 bases; nucleotides outside the gene matches: 13. Germline V lookup: CDR1 ENHRY, CDR2 SYGVKD. The CDR3 consists of 15 residues. The CDR3 DNA follows: TGTGCCATCAGTGCTTCCGGGACAGTGATAGACGGCTACACCTTC. This encodes CAISASGTVIDGYTF.

The chain uses TRBV12-3 or TRBV12-4 and TRBJ1-1; TRBD1 is a possible D gene (5 bases). The V gene lost 5 bases and the J gene lost 1 base, with 11 bases spanning the gap. This CDR3 is built from 14 residues. The CDR3 sequence: CASSPTGTNTEAFF. In nucleotides, the CDR3 is TGTGCCAGCAGTCCTACCGGGACGAACACTGAAGCTTTCTTT.

The rearrangement joins TRBV4-1 to TRBJ1-1, with D possibly TRBD1 on 6 matching bases. CDR1 is MGHRA and CDR2 is YSYEKL in the germline V gene. CDR3 size: 15 residues. V lost 2 bases and J lost 6, with 16 bases in between. The CDR3 nucleotides are TGCGCCAGCAGCCAAAAAGGGGGGGACCCCTCTGAAGCTTTCTTT. Encoded protein: CASSQKGGDPSEAFF.

The chain uses TRBV27 and TRBJ2-2; D is ambiguous. There are 15 residues in the CDR3. Trimming cost V 3 bases and J 5 bases, with 13 bases left between them. The germline V gene encodes CDR1 MNHEY and CDR2 SMNVEV (reference sequence). As DNA, the CDR3 is TGTGCCAGCAGTTTTGTTTGGGGAAAGACCGGGGAGCTGTTTTTT. This encodes CASSFVWGKTGELFF.

The chain employs TRBV10-3 and TRBJ2-1; D is unclear. Germline loops: CDR1 ENHRY, CDR2 SYGVKD. V was trimmed by 2 bases and J by 8 bases, leaving 7 bases between them. This CDR3 has 12 amino acids. This CDR3 reads CAISEPQDEQFF. The CDR3, as DNA: TGTGCCATCAGTGAGCCCCAAGATGAGCAGTTCTTC.

The V and J genes are TRBV30 and TRBJ1-1; no reliable D call. The CDR3 runs 13 residues. Trimming removed 4 bases at V and 4 bases at J, with 13 bases between. Per germline, CDR1 GTSNPN and CDR2 SVGIG (reference sequence). CDR3: CAWTAGSSTEAFF. The CDR3 nucleotides read TGTGCCTGGACCGCGGGATCTTCCACTGAAGCTTTCTTT.

This clonotype was detected a few times. This chain uses TRBV4-1 with TRBJ2-6, with TRBD1 identical over 7 bases. V lost 0 bases and J lost 0; bases outside the gene matches: 8. The germline CDR1 and CDR2 sequences are MGHRA and YSYEKL. The CDR3 has 19 residues. The DNA for the CDR3 is TGCGCCAGCAGCCAAGACCGACAGGGTCTAAGCTCTGGGGCCAACGTCCTGACTTTC. Translated, it gives CASSQDRQGLSSGANVLTF.

The chain links TRBV4-3 to TRBJ2-4; D remains unclear. CDR1 and CDR2 (germline): LGHNA, YSLEER. Trimming shortened V by 0 bases and J by 0 bases, and 15 bases separated the two germline ends. The CDR3 length is 18 residues. The CDR3 reads CASSQDRAPLLAKNIQYF. The CDR3, as DNA: TGCGCCAGCAGCCAAGACCGGGCTCCATTGTTAGCCAAAAACATTCAGTACTTC.

This clonotype appeared a single time. For the CDR3, the DNA is TGTGCCTGGAGTGTACGGGGGCTAGCGGGAGCAGATACGCAGTATTTT. Translating it yields CAWSVRGLAGADTQYF. V is TRBV30 and J is TRBJ2-3, with TRBD2 matching 10 bases. The length of the CDR3 is 16 residues. Per germline, CDR1 GTSNPN and CDR2 SVGIG (reference sequence). Germline trimming cut 0 bases from V and 4 bases from J; bases unmatched to any gene: 7.

This rearrangement joins TRBV5-1 to TRBJ2-7; D gene ambiguous. Trimming took 5 bases from V and 3 from J, leaving 12 bases between them. CDR3 size: 13 residues. Germline V gene data show CDR1 as SGHRS and CDR2 as YFSETQ. The CDR3 DNA is TGCGCCAGCAGACTTCCGGTTGGCTACGAGCAGTACTTC. Encoded protein: CASRLPVGYEQYF.

The rearrangement joins TRBV27 to TRBJ2-7, with 9 nucleotides matching TRBD1. Germline V gives CDR1 MNHEY, CDR2 SMNVEV (reference sequence). The length of the CDR3 is 16 residues. V shed 4 bases, J shed 1 base, and the junction held 8 bases outside the gene matches. For the CDR3, the DNA is TGTGCCAGCAGTTCCCCGGCGGGACAGGGTTCCTACGAGCAGTACTTC. Translated, it gives CASSSPAGQGSYEQYF.

This clonotype was detected a few times. The chain links TRBV6-5 to TRBJ2-7; a possible D gene is TRBD1 (6 bases). Germline lookup yields CDR1 MNHEY and CDR2 SVGAGI. Trimming left V 0 bases short and J 3 bases short, with 9 bases between. The CDR3 consists of 14 residues. The CDR3 DNA reads TGTGCCAGCAGTTACTCGGACAGCTACTACGAGCAGTACTTC. This translates into CASSYSDSYYEQYF.

This chain joins TRBV4-3 and TRBJ2-4; 7 bases are a match to TRBD2. The V and J ends lost 0 bases and 0 bases, in that order; junction bases with no gene match: 5. The CDR3 is 17 amino acids. Germline values: CDR1 LGHNA, CDR2 YSLEER. In nucleotides, the CDR3 is TGCGCCAGCAGCCAAGAGGGGGAGGGGATAGCCAAAAACATTCAGTACTTC. Translation: CASSQEGEGIAKNIQYF.

The V call is TRBV12-3 or TRBV12-4, the J call TRBJ1-2; a possible D gene is TRBD1 (6 bases). V was clipped by 5 bases and J by 5 bases, with 15 bases between them. CDR3 length: 14 residues. For the CDR3, the DNA is TGTGCCAGCAGTAATCCAGGGGCGGCTTATGGCTACACCTTC. It translates to CASSNPGAAYGYTF.

V usage is TRBV7-6 and J usage is TRBJ1-5; no clear D. CDR3 length: 15 amino acids. The V end lost 5 bases, the J end lost 3 bases, and 14 bases lay between the germline ends. CDR1 is SGHVS and CDR2 is FNYEAQ in the germline V gene. The CDR3 DNA follows: TGTGCCAGCAGCCTTGGTTCGGGAACCAATCAGCCCCAGCATTTT. It encodes CASSLGSGTNQPQHF.

The V call is TRBV5-1, the J call TRBJ2-3; no clear D gene. Per the germline V gene, CDR1 is SGHRS and CDR2 is YFSETQ. Trimming took 2 bases from V and 0 from J, leaving 7 bases between them. This CDR3 is built from 14 residues. CDR3 region: CASSFSSSTDTQYF. The CDR3 DNA follows: TGCGCCAGCAGCTTCAGTAGTAGCACAGATACGCAGTATTTT.

The rearrangement links TRBV7-9 to TRBJ2-7; 7 nucleotides align to TRBD2. Germline assignment: CDR1 SEHNR and CDR2 FQNEAQ (reference sequence). The CDR3 consists of 13 residues. Trimming at V came to 4 bases and at J to 7 bases, leaving 7 bases not matched to a gene. The chain's CDR3 is CASSSPGGVEQYF. DNA for the CDR3: TGTGCCAGCAGCTCCCCTGGGGGGGTAGAGCAGTACTTC.

The chain employs TRBV12-3 or TRBV12-4 and TRBJ1-2, with 9 bases lining up with TRBD1. The CDR3 runs to 14 residues. V shed 6 bases, J shed 2 bases, and the junction held 4 bases outside the gene matches. CDR3: CASRMGTGNYGYTF. For the CDR3, the DNA is TGTGCCAGCAGAATGGGGACAGGGAACTATGGCTACACCTTC.

V is TRBV7-9 and J is TRBJ2-7; TRBD1 matches at 10 bases. The CDR3 runs 15 residues. Trimming took 4 bases from V and 2 from J; bases not matched to a gene: 5. CDR1 and CDR2 (germline): SEHNR, FQNEAQ (reference sequence). This CDR3 is CASSSPGTGAYEQYF. The CDR3 coding sequence is TGTGCCAGCAGCTCCCCCGGGACAGGGGCCTACGAGCAGTACTTC.

The chain couples TRBV13 to TRBJ1-1; 8 nucleotides agree with TRBD1. CDR3 length: 15 amino acids. V lost 4 bases and J lost 4; bases outside the gene matches: 8. In germline, CDR1 is PRHDT, CDR2 FYEKMQ (reference sequence). CDR3 in amino acids: CASSYGQGRATEAFF. The DNA of the CDR3 is TGTGCCAGCAGCTATGGACAGGGTCGGGCCACTGAAGCTTTCTTT. Supplemented by reference TRBV13 and TRBJ1-1, the full variable domain reads AAGVIQSPRHLIKEKRETATLKCYPIPRHDTVYWYQQGPGQDPQFLISFYEKMQSDKGSIPDRFSAQQFSDYHSELNMSSLELGDSALYFCASSYGQGRATEAFFGQGTRLTVV.

This clonotype occurred once. V usage is TRBV29-1 and J usage is TRBJ2-1; TRBD2 is a possible D gene (6 bases). The CDR3 sequence is 13 residues long. The germline V gene encodes CDR1 SQVTM and CDR2 ANQGSEA. Trimming took off 1 base at V and 6 bases at J, with 10 bases between the two ends. The CDR3 loop reads CSVEVVSGNEQFF. For the CDR3, the DNA is TGCAGCGTTGAAGTAGTTAGCGGCAATGAGCAGTTCTTC.

The rearrangement joins TRBV20-1 to TRBJ2-1; 14 positions match TRBD2. With 1 base clipped from V and 3 bases from J, the junction kept 5 bases outside the gene matches. The CDR3 is made up of 17 amino acids. CDR1 DFQATT and CDR2 SNEGSKA come from the germline V gene (reference sequence). CDR3 region: CSARGLAGGPSYNEQFF. The CDR3 DNA reads TGCAGTGCTAGAGGACTAGCGGGAGGGCCCAGCTACAATGAGCAGTTCTTC.

The chain links TRBV18 to TRBJ2-2; TRBD2 matches at 9 bases. The CDR3 runs to 17 residues. CDR1 is KGHSH, CDR2 LQKENI, per germline. V shed 3 bases and J 0 bases; nucleotides not matched to a gene: 5. In DNA form, the CDR3 reads TGTGCCAGCTCACCCGTCCTAGCGGGACCGAACACCGGGGAGCTGTTTTTT. Amino acids: CASSPVLAGPNTGELFF.

This chain joins TRBV7-6 and TRBJ2-1, with 10 nucleotides matching TRBD2. The V gene end was trimmed by 1 base and the J gene end by 4 bases; junction bases not matched to a gene: 4. The CDR3 totals 16 residues. Germline V CDR1 and CDR2: SGHVS, FNYEAQ. The CDR3 is CASSLETSGIYNEQFF. The CDR3 DNA is TGTGCCAGCAGCTTAGAAACTAGCGGGATTTACAATGAGCAGTTCTTC.

The CDR3: CASSPSNLDTQYF. DNA for the CDR3: TGTGCCAGCTCCCCGTCCAACCTAGATACGCAGTATTTT. The chain uses TRBV18 and TRBJ2-3; no reliable D call. The CDR3 length is 13 residues. Germline CDR1 KGHSH, CDR2 LQKENI. V was clipped by 6 bases and J by 5 bases, with 12 bases between them.

V and J are TRBV10-3 and TRBJ2-3; TRBD2 aligns across 13 bases. The germline V gene encodes CDR1 ENHRY and CDR2 SYGVKD. The CDR3 covers 15 residues. V shed 6 bases, J shed 4 bases, and the junction held 4 bases outside the gene matches. The CDR3 sequence is CAIRTGLAGPDTQYF. CDR3 sequence (DNA): TGTGCCATCAGGACGGGACTAGCGGGGCCAGATACGCAGTATTTT.

The chain is built from TRBV4-2 and TRBJ1-4, with TRBD1 as a possible D gene (5 bases). V was pared by 3 bases and J by 7 bases, with 12 bases between. Germline V gene sequence: CDR1 LGHNA, CDR2 YNFKEQ. CDR3 length: 14 amino acids. The CDR3 DNA is TGTGCCAGCAGCCAGGGGGTAGAGAGTGAAAAACTGTTTTTT. This gives the protein CASSQGVESEKLFF.

V is TRBV7-9 and J is TRBJ1-3, with D uncertain. Per germline, CDR1 SEHNR and CDR2 FQNEAQ (reference sequence). The CDR3 has 12 residues. The V end lost 8 bases, the J end lost 6 bases, and 11 bases lay between the germline ends. The CDR3 loop reads CASVIRENTIYF. The CDR3 DNA follows: TGTGCCAGCGTAATTCGGGAAAACACCATATATTTT.